These 26 T cell receptor beta chains came from one sample sequenced in a study of blood T cells in healthy people across ages. Primers used in a second PCR of roughly 6 to 12 cycles were a sample-barcoded 5' primer and a J-beta primer mix. Using its own MiXCR run on the 5' RACE reads, TCRdb lists one record per CDR3 protein. The sample has hundreds of thousands of distinct CDR3 sequences, more than 40% seen once; the top ten hold approximately 19%. The sample was blood. All receptors derive from a man in his sixties in good health.

The chain carries TRBV18 and TRBJ2-5; D gene unclear. Germline V gene data show CDR1 as KGHSH and CDR2 as LQKENI. The CDR3 runs to 14 residues. Between the trimmed V and J ends, which lost 5 bases and 1 base, there was a span of 11 bases. The CDR3 is CASSTGRRQETQYF. The CDR3 DNA follows: TGTGCCAGCTCAACTGGACGGCGCCAAGAGACCCAGTACTTC. The full variable domain, rest sourced from reference TRBV18 and TRBJ2-5, is NAGVMQNPRHLVRRRGQEARLRCSPMKGHSHVYWYRQLPEEGLKFMVYLQKENIIDESGMPKERFSAEFPKEGPSILRIQQVVRGDSAAYFCASSTGRRQETQYFGPGTRLLVL.

This clonotype was recorded only once. The V gene is TRBV4-3, the J gene TRBJ2-7; D is uncertain. Trimming stripped 0 bases from V and 2 bases from J, with 11 bases between. Germline V gene data show CDR1 as LGHNA and CDR2 as YSLEER. CDR3 length equals 15 residues. This CDR3 is CASSQDRATAYEQYF. CDR3 coding DNA: TGCGCCAGCAGCCAAGATCGGGCCACCGCCTACGAGCAGTACTTC.

This clonotype turned up a few times. V gene TRBV20-1 combines with J gene TRBJ2-1, with 10 bases aligning to TRBD1. CDR1 and CDR2 (germline): DFQATT, SNEGSKA (reference sequence). Trimming removed 6 bases from V and 0 bases from J; junction bases left unmatched: 11. The CDR3 has 17 residues. CDR3 sequence reads: CSAPGQGTPSSYNEQFF. The CDR3, as DNA: TGCAGTGCCCCGGGACAGGGGACCCCGAGCTCCTACAATGAGCAGTTCTTC.

The chain links TRBV6-2 or TRBV6-3 to TRBJ2-1; tentative D call: TRBD2 (6 bases). The CDR3 totals 14 residues. Germline V CDR1 and CDR2: MNHEY, SVGEGT. V lost 7 bases to trimming and J lost 7 bases, with 17 bases between them. CDR3 sequence: CASILGEAENEQFF. The DNA for the CDR3 is TGTGCCAGCATACTGGGGGAGGCGGAGAATGAGCAGTTCTTC.

This clonotype was counted only a few times. The rearrangement uses TRBV9 and TRBJ1-2, with D unresolved. The CDR3 consists of 17 residues. CDR1 and CDR2 (germline): SGDLS, YYNGEE. With 0 bases removed from V and 4 bases from J, the gap between germline ends came to 19 bases. The chain's CDR3 is CASSVAPGNRSIYGYTF. CDR3 nucleotide sequence: TGTGCCAGCAGCGTAGCTCCAGGAAATCGTTCCATCTATGGCTACACCTTC.

The J gene is TRBJ2-5, the V gene TRBV7-2; 9 nucleotides line up with TRBD1. Germline V CDR1 and CDR2: SGHTA, FQGNSA. The V segment lost 9 bases and the J segment 11 bases; nucleotides outside the gene matches: 22. CDR3 length equals 16 residues. DNA of the CDR3: TGTGCCAGTAATCCACAGCAACAGGGGGCGGGGAATGAGCAGTACTTC. Translated: CASNPQQQGAGNEQYF.

Turning to this clonotype: It may be a read error: a sequence one base away is much more abundant. V is TRBV6-2 or TRBV6-3 and J is TRBJ2-5; 9 bases align to TRBD1. V lost 6 bases, J lost 11 bases, and 16 bases stayed unmatched. The CDR3 extends over 15 amino acids. Germline V gene sequence: CDR1 MNHEY, CDR2 SVGEGT. CDR3 loop: CASRKGQGKMSEQYF. As DNA, the CDR3 is TGTGCCAGCAGAAAGGGACAGGGTAAAATGAGTGAGCAGTACTTC.

The V call is TRBV6-2 or TRBV6-3, the J call TRBJ2-4, with 8 positions matching TRBD2. This CDR3 contains 13 residues. With 6 bases clipped from V and 14 bases from J, the junction kept 12 bases outside the gene matches. Per germline, CDR1 MNHEY and CDR2 SVGEGT. CDR3 DNA: TGTGCCAGCAGCGGGAGGGGGAGCGCCCAAAAGTACTTC. Its protein product is CASSGRGSAQKYF.

The V call is TRBV12-3 or TRBV12-4, the J call TRBJ2-5; D is uncertain. V lost 0 bases and J 2 bases, leaving 10 bases between the germline ends. The CDR3 runs 15 residues. The CDR3 loop reads CASSLAGGEQETQYF. In DNA, the CDR3 is TGTGCCAGCAGTTTAGCTGGCGGCGAACAAGAGACCCAGTACTTC.

This clonotype turned up a few times. The chain employs TRBV12-3 or TRBV12-4 and TRBJ1-6; possibly TRBD1 for D (6 bases). The CDR3 sequence is 14 residues long. V lost 4 bases to trimming and J lost 4 bases, with 8 bases between them. CDR3 in amino acids: CASSSRGYNSPLHF. Written as DNA, the CDR3 is TGTGCCAGCAGTTCCAGGGGATATAATTCACCCCTCCACTTT.

On this clonotype itself: A read error may explain this, as a much larger clone is one base away. The chain recombines TRBV10-3 with TRBJ2-1; TRBD1 matches 7 bases. CDR1 and CDR2 (germline): ENHRY, SYGVKD. V was pared by 6 bases and J by 13 bases, with 9 bases of the junction left unmatched. This CDR3 contains 12 residues. CDR3 sequence reads: CAIRGTEETQFF. The DNA for the CDR3 is TGTGCCATCAGGGGGACAGAAGAGACCCAGTTCTTC.

This clonotype was detected many times. The V call is TRBV11-1, the J call TRBJ2-1; no definite D call. Germline V gene lookup returns CDR1 SGHAT and CDR2 FQDESV (reference sequence). This CDR3 is 13 amino acids long. The germline V and J ends were trimmed by 2 bases and 11 bases, with 13 bases remaining between them. The CDR3 DNA sequence: TGTGCCAGCAGCTTATTGCCCCACCCCCAGCAGTTCTTC. Translating gives CASSLLPHPQQFF.

Remarks on this clonotype: One junction end disagrees with the germline gene, perhaps due to a read error. The CDR3 bases are TGTGCCAGCAGAGGGGACAGACAAGAGACCCGGTACTTC. Translation gives CASRGDRQETRYF. The chain joins TRBV6-2 or TRBV6-3 to TRBJ2-5, with 7 bases fitting TRBD1. The CDR3 length is 13 residues. In germline, CDR1 is MNHEY, CDR2 SVGEGT.

The J gene is TRBJ2-4, the V gene TRBV6-2 or TRBV6-3, with 7 positions matching TRBD1. The DNA end favors TRBJ2-7, so the J call may be wrong. The CDR3 is 15 residues long. In germline, CDR1 is MNHEY, CDR2 SVGEGT. CDR3 nucleotides: TGTGCCAGCAGTCCCCCCGAGACAGGGTCCTACGAGCAGTACTTC. Its translation is CASSPPETGSYEQYF.

V is TRBV20-1 and J is TRBJ2-5; no clear D gene. Germline V gene data show CDR1 as DFQATT and CDR2 as SNEGSKA (reference sequence). The CDR3 loop spans 13 amino acids. V was pared by 6 bases and J by 2 bases, with 13 bases between. This CDR3 reads CSAKLNWQETQYF. The DNA for the CDR3 is TGCAGTGCAAAGCTTAACTGGCAAGAGACCCAGTACTTC.

The chain joins TRBV11-2 to TRBJ1-2; TRBD1 might be the D (5 bases). The CDR3 runs 15 residues. The V gene's germline CDR1 is SGHAT and CDR2 FQNNGV. V gave up 1 base and J gave up 6 bases, with 15 bases separating them. CDR3 residues: CASSLVQGGVDGYTF. The CDR3, as DNA: TGTGCCAGCAGCTTAGTGCAGGGCGGCGTAGATGGCTACACCTTC.

About this clonotype: A junction end diverges from the germline sequence, so it may reflect a read error. The V and J genes are TRBV4-3 and TRBJ2-4; TRBD2 might be the D (7 bases). CDR1 is LGHNA and CDR2 is YSLEER in the germline V gene. The CDR3 totals 15 residues. DNA of the CDR3: TGCGCCAGCAGCCAAGTTTGGGGGGGCAAAAACATTCGGTACTTC. Amino acid sequence: CASSQVWGGKNIRYF.

The V gene is TRBV5-1, the J gene TRBJ2-5; 16 bases fit TRBD2. The CDR3 totals 18 residues. CDR1 and CDR2 (germline): SGHRS, YFSETQ. The ends lost 5 bases at V and 1 base at J; junction bases unmatched: 8. The CDR3 loop reads CASRRGTSGGALQETQYF. DNA of the CDR3: TGCGCCAGCAGACGCGGGACTAGCGGGGGGGCCCTCCAAGAGACCCAGTACTTC.

This clonotype was counted once. The chain links TRBV28 to TRBJ1-1; TRBD1 is a possible D gene (6 bases). The V end lost 2 bases, the J end lost 12 bases, and 22 bases lay between the germline ends. Germline assignment: CDR1 MDHEN and CDR2 SYDVKM. The CDR3 consists of 15 residues. In DNA, the CDR3 is TGTGCCAGCAGTTTACGCAGGGGCATAACCACCGAGACTTTCTTT. Translating it yields CASSLRRGITTETFF.

The chain couples TRBV7-2 to TRBJ2-5; maybe TRBD1 (5 bases). Trimming cost V 3 bases and J 6 bases, with 14 bases left between them. The germline V gene encodes CDR1 SGHTA and CDR2 FQGNSA. This CDR3 comprises 14 residues. This CDR3 reads CASSLGKGMKTQYF. The CDR3 region has the DNA TGTGCCAGCAGCTTGGGAAAGGGGATGAAGACCCAGTACTTC.

V is TRBV29-1 and J is TRBJ2-7; D ambiguous. CDR1 is SQVTM and CDR2 is ANQGSEA in the germline V gene. This CDR3 spans 10 amino acids. Trimming took 4 bases from V and 5 from J, leaving 6 bases between them. CDR3 region: CSVVHDEQYF. The CDR3 bases are TGCAGCGTTGTGCACGACGAGCAGTACTTC.

There are a few counts of this clonotype. The gene calls are TRBV7-3 and TRBJ2-6; TRBD2 might be the D (5 bases). The CDR3 is made up of 15 amino acids. With 1 base removed from V and 1 base from J, the gap between germline ends came to 5 bases. CDR1 is SGHTA, CDR2 FQGTGA, per germline. CDR3 sequence reads: CASSLRRSGANVLTF. CDR3 in DNA: TGTGCCAGCAGCTTAAGGAGGTCTGGGGCCAACGTCCTGACTTTC.

The chain has TRBV3-1 and TRBJ2-3; D remains unclear. V lost 1 base to trimming and J lost 6 bases, with 20 bases between them. Germline V gene data show CDR1 as LGHDT and CDR2 as YNNKEL (reference sequence). There are 17 residues in the CDR3. The CDR3 DNA reads TGTGCCAGCAGCCAAGCTTTTCGGGTGGGTTCACAGGATACGCAGTATTTT. This codes for CASSQAFRVGSQDTQYF.

This clonotype has a count of ten or more. V usage is TRBV20-1 and J usage is TRBJ2-3; D is uncertain. The CDR3 length is 17 residues. The V gene lost 3 bases and the J gene lost 4 bases, with 23 bases spanning the gap. CDR1 is DFQATT, CDR2 SNEGSKA, per germline (reference sequence). Here the CDR3 reads CSASNPTRPRGSDTQYF. CDR3 coding DNA: TGCAGTGCTAGTAACCCTACGAGACCTCGTGGATCAGATACGCAGTATTTT.

The gene calls are TRBV4-2 and TRBJ1-6; D not certain. Germline CDR1 is LGHNA and CDR2 is YNFKEQ. V was pared by 4 bases and J by 8 bases, with 18 bases between. The CDR3 runs 16 residues. CDR3 sequence (DNA): TGTGCCAGCAGCCGAGGACGGACGTTGGAAGATTCACCCCTCCACTTT. This gives the protein CASSRGRTLEDSPLHF.

This clonotype was recorded once. The chain is built from TRBV3-1 and TRBJ2-1; perhaps D is TRBD1 or TRBD2 (6 bases each). Germline V gene sequence: CDR1 LGHDT, CDR2 YNNKEL (reference sequence). The CDR3 contains 15 residues. The V end was cut by 5 bases, the J end by 5 bases, with 16 bases between. The CDR3 here is CASSGSRRGNNEQFF. Written as DNA, the CDR3 is TGTGCCAGCAGCGGGTCGCGGAGGGGGAACAATGAGCAGTTCTTC.